This is a list of T cell receptor beta chains from one sample in a study of molecular identifiers for immune sequencing clone quantification. TCRdb used MiXCR to reprocess the PCR reads, holding one entry per CDR3 protein. The data contain about 630,000 distinct CDR3 sequences, about 25% of them singletons. Sample: naive CD8+ T cells from blood, with Jurkat cell RNA spiked in. All receptors derive from a human donor in good health. Some libraries in this study had Jurkat cell RNA spiked in. Both conserved end residues are part of each CDR3. D genes are given only for firm matches. The size field is filled for only some rows; it gives once, few, many or a size class.

size,D,V,J,DNA,CDR3
few,.,TRBV29-1,TRBJ2-7,TGCAGCGTGATGGCCACAAGGGGTGGCGAGCAGTACTTC,CSVMATRGGEQYF
.,.,TRBV7-2,TRBJ2-7,TGTGCCAGCAGTCCATGGGACGCCTCCCCCTACGAGCAGTACTTC,CASSPWDASPYEQYF
.,.,TRBV28,TRBJ2-1,TGTGCCTGCAGCTATAGCAATGAGCAGTTCTTC,CACSYSNEQFF
.,TRBD1,TRBV7-7,TRBJ1-3,TGTGCTAGCAGCTTAGGGACAGATCCTGGAAACACCATATATTTT,CASSLGTDPGNTIYF
many,TRBD2,TRBV29-1,TRBJ2-7,TGCAGCGTTGAAATAGGTCTAGCGGGTCGGGAGCAGTACTTC,CSVEIGLAGREQYF
.,.,TRBV5-8,TRBJ2-7,TGTGCCAGCAGCTTCTTGGGGGTAGGGTCGTCCTACGAGCAGTACTTC,CASSFLGVGSSYEQYF
many,TRBD2,TRBV25-1,TRBJ2-5,TGTGCCAGCACCAGAAGGACTAGCGGGGATTACCAAGAGACCCAGTACTTC,CASTRRTSGDYQETQYF
few,.,TRBV6-5,TRBJ1-2,TGTGCCAGCAGTTACTCCAACAGTAACTATGGCTACACCTTC,CASSYSNSNYGYTF
many,.,TRBV7-9,TRBJ2-5,TGTGCCAGCAGCTCCCGGGCAGGTTCAGAGACCCAGTACTTC,CASSSRAGSETQYF
few,TRBD2,TRBV7-9,TRBJ2-7,TGTGCCAGCGAGACTAGCGGGACCTACGAGCAGTACTTC,CASETSGTYEQYF
many,TRBD2,TRBV7-9,TRBJ2-2,TGTGCCAGCAGTGAGCGGGACTGGAACACCGGGGAGCTGTTTTTT,CASSERDWNTGELFF
.,TRBD2,TRBV12-3/TRBV12-4,TRBJ2-1,TGTGCCATCCTGGCGCTAGCGGGGGGCCACGGAGATGAGCAGTTCTTC,CAILALAGGHGDEQFF
many,TRBD1,TRBV7-9,TRBJ1-1,TGTGCCAGCAGCCGTGACAGGGGCTGGCCTGAAGCTTTCTTT,CASSRDRGWPEAFF
.,.,TRBV5-1,TRBJ2-5,TGCGCCAGGCTTCCAAGGGGGGGGCCCAAACGGGAGCCCCAGTACTTC,CARLPRGGPKREPQYF
.,.,TRBV30,TRBJ2-1,TGTGCCTGGAGTGAGGGGGCCTACAATGAGCAGTTCTTC,CAWSEGAYNEQFF
few,.,TRBV19,TRBJ1-4,TGTGCCAGTAGTATCGGTTTTGAAAAACTGTTTTTT,CASSIGFEKLFF
many,TRBD2,TRBV20-1,TRBJ2-7,TGCAGTGCTGGCGGGTTATGGAGCGGGAGTTCCTACGAGCAGTACTTC,CSAGGLWSGSSYEQYF
.,.,TRBV7-9,TRBJ2-5,TGTGCCAGCAGCTTGTCTAGCGTGGTGAAAGAGACCCAGTACTTC,CASSLSSVVKETQYF
few,TRBD1,TRBV27,TRBJ1-6,TGTGCCAGCAGTATAACACAGGGGGTTAGTTCACCCCTCCACTTT,CASSITQGVSSPLHF
few,TRBD1,TRBV19,TRBJ1-6,TGTGCCAGTAGTAATCAGGACAGGGGGCGTAATTCACCCCTCCACTTT,CASSNQDRGRNSPLHF
.,.,TRBV6-2/TRBV6-3,TRBJ1-5,TGTGCCAGCAGGATGGAGAGCGTCATAGGAGACAATCAGCCCCAGCATTTT,CASRMESVIGDNQPQHF
many,.,TRBV7-9,TRBJ1-1,TGTGCCAGCAGCTCTGCGGACACGAGTGATGGTGAAGCTTTCTTT,CASSSADTSDGEAFF
many,TRBD2,TRBV20-1,TRBJ2-7,TGCAGTGCCCGAGGACTAGCGCGTACCTACGAGCAGTACTTC,CSARGLARTYEQYF